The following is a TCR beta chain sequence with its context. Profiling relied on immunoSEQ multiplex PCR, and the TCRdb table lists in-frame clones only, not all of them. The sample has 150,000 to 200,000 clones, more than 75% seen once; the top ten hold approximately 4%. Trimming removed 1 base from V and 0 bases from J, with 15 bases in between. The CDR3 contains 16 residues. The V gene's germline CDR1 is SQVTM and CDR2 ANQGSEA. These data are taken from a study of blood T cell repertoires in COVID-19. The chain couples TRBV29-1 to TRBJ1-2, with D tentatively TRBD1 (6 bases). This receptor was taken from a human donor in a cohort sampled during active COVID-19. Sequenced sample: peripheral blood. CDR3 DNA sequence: TGCAGCGTTGAAGCGGGGGGGGCAGGGCCTAACTATGGCTACACCTTC. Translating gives CSVEAGGAGPNYGYTF.